The rows below give T cell receptor beta chains drawn from one sample of a study of blood T cell repertoires in COVID-19. Profiled with immunoSEQ multiplex PCR; TCRdb holds only in-frame clones, not every one. The data hold around 250,000 clones, with approximately 90% observed a single time. Sequenced input: PBMCs or T cells enriched from blood (not recorded which). The receptors shown here come from a man aged 50-60 years who had been exposed to COVID-19. CDR3s include the opening cysteine and the closing phenylalanine or tryptophan. A D gene is named only where the DNA matches it firmly. For some rows the clone size is stated as once, few or many, or as a class when expanded; others skip it.

-	TRBD2	TRBV3-1/TRBV3-2	TRBJ2-3	TGTGCCAGCAGCCAAGGACTAGCGGGGTGGGGCACAGATACGCAGTATTTT	CASSQGLAGWGTDTQYF
-	-	TRBV19	TRBJ2-5	TGTGCCAGTAGTACAAACAGGGTTGAGACCCAGTACTTC	CASSTNRVETQYF
once	-	TRBV29-1	TRBJ2-1	TGCAGCGTTGTGCGGGACCGCGCCTACAATGAGCAGTTCTTC	CSVVRDRAYNEQFF
-	TRBD2	TRBV5-1	TRBJ2-3	TGCGCCAGCAGCTTGGGAGCGGGGGGCTCGACAGATACGCAGTATTTT	CASSLGAGGSTDTQYF
-	TRBD1	TRBV6-5	TRBJ2-5	TGTGCCAGCAGTCAGGGACAGATACAAGAGACCCAGTACTTC	CASSQGQIQETQYF
-	-	TRBV12-3/TRBV12-4	TRBJ1-2	TGTGCCAGCAGTTTGCCAGGGAAGGGTGGCTACACCTTC	CASSLPGKGGYTF
-	-	TRBV5-1	TRBJ2-5	TGCGCCAGCAGTCCCTTTGGCTTGCCGGACAGTCAAGAGACCCAGTACTTC	CASSPFGLPDSQETQYF
-	TRBD2	TRBV30	TRBJ2-5	TGTGCCTGGACCACGGGACTAGCGGAGACGGGAGAGACCCAGTACTTC	CAWTTGLAETGETQYF
-	TRBD2	TRBV5-4	TRBJ2-5	TGTGCCAGCAGCTTGGGTCCTAGCGGGAGTTCAGTTGGAGAGACCCAGTACTTC	CASSLGPSGSSVGETQYF
-	TRBD1	TRBV5-1	TRBJ1-2	TGCGCCAGCAGCGTACAGGGGGTTAACTATGGCTACACCTTC	CASSVQGVNYGYTF
-	-	TRBV13	TRBJ1-1	TGTGCCAGCAGCTTAGGTGTCATGAACACTGAAGCTTTCTTT	CASSLGVMNTEAFF
-	-	TRBV12-3/TRBV12-4	TRBJ1-1	TGTGCCAGCAGTTTAGCTCGCACTGAAGCTTTCTTT	CASSLARTEAFF
-	TRBD1	TRBV7-9	TRBJ1-4	TGTGCCAGCAGCCCAACCGGGACAGGGTATAATGAAAAACTGTTTTTT	CASSPTGTGYNEKLFF
-	-	TRBV30	TRBJ1-2	TGTGCCTGTGAGAGCAAGAACAGGGAGTCCTATGGCTACACCTTC	CACESKNRESYGYTF
-	-	TRBV9	TRBJ2-1	TGTGCCAGCAGCGTAGCTACTAGGTTGAATGAGCAGTTCTTC	CASSVATRLNEQFF
-	TRBD2	TRBV7-3	TRBJ2-2	TGTGCCAGCAGCTCAGGGTCGGGCGGGGGCACCGGGGAGCTGTTTTTT	CASSSGSGGGTGELFF
-	TRBD1	TRBV5-1	TRBJ1-2	TGCGCCGTAACAGGGGGACCTAACTATGGCTACACCTTC	CAVTGGPNYGYTF
-	-	TRBV6-4	TRBJ1-2	TGTGCCAGCAGGAAAACAGGGTACGGTGGCTACACCTTC	CASRKTGYGGYTF
-	-	TRBV11-2	TRBJ1-1	TGTGCCAGCAGCATAGATTTGTCAGGTGAAGCTTTCTTT	CASSIDLSGEAFF
-	-	TRBV7-2	TRBJ2-4	TGTGCCAGCAGCTCTAACAGGATCGGCATTCAGTACTTC	CASSSNRIGIQYF
-	-	TRBV15	TRBJ2-1	TGTGCCACCAGCGGGGGGGCGGCCGGGAATCATGAGCAGTTCTTC	CATSGGAAGNHEQFF
-	TRBD2	TRBV5-4	TRBJ2-1	TGTGCCAGCAGCGTGGAGAGCGGGGGGCCCTACAATGAGCAGTTCTTC	CASSVESGGPYNEQFF
-	TRBD1	TRBV5-1	TRBJ2-3	TGCGCCAGCAGCCTGACAGGGGGCAGAAGCACAGATACGCAGTATTTT	CASSLTGGRSTDTQYF
-	TRBD1	TRBV19	TRBJ1-1	TGTGCCAGTAGTATACCCACAGGGGGCTGGACTGAAGCTTTCTTT	CASSIPTGGWTEAFF
-	-	TRBV6-4	TRBJ1-1	TGTGCCAGCAGTGACCTCTTGGCAGGGGAAGAGAACACTGAAGCTTTCTTT	CASSDLLAGEENTEAFF
-	-	TRBV19	TRBJ2-2	TGTGCCAGTAGCCTAGGTGGACAGTACACCGGGGAGCTGTTTTTT	CASSLGGQYTGELFF
-	-	TRBV18	TRBJ2-1	TGTGCCAGCTCACACGGGACACTAAGGGCGAATGAGCAGTTCTTC	CASSHGTLRANEQFF
-	-	TRBV2	TRBJ1-4	TGTGCCAGCAAAAGACTTGAAGAGGCTGAAAAACTGTTTTTT	CASKRLEEAEKLFF
-	-	TRBV27	TRBJ1-3	TGTGCCAGCAGTTTCGCGGCTGGAAACACCATATATTTT	CASSFAAGNTIYF
few	-	TRBV19	TRBJ1-1	TGTGCCAGTAGTACCCACCCCCCAGGGCACACTGAAGCTTTCTTT	CASSTHPPGHTEAFF
-	-	TRBV7-3	TRBJ2-5	TGTGCCAGCAGCTTATTTTCAGGGGAACGCGAGACCCAGTACTTC	CASSLFSGERETQYF
-	TRBD2	TRBV29-1	TRBJ2-2	TGCAGCGTTGAAGCGCCGGGACTAGCGAACACCGGGGAGCTGTTTTTT	CSVEAPGLANTGELFF
-	-	TRBV18	TRBJ2-2	TGTGCCAGCTCACTTGAACAGATCGCGAACACCGGGGAGCTGTTTTTT	CASSLEQIANTGELFF
-	TRBD1	TRBV5-5	TRBJ1-5	TGTGCCAGCAGCTTGGCCTGGACAGGGGGCGATCAGCCCCAGCATTTT	CASSLAWTGGDQPQHF
-	TRBD1	TRBV5-6	TRBJ1-5	TGTGCCAGCAGTAGACAGGGGACCAATCAGCCCCAGCATTTT	CASSRQGTNQPQHF
-	-	TRBV7-3	TRBJ1-1	TGTGCCAGCAGCTTAACGCCCGGGAACGAAGCTTTCTTT	CASSLTPGNEAFF
-	-	TRBV9	TRBJ2-2	TGTGCCAGCAGCAGTCGCACAACAGGGTGGGTGGCCGGGGAGCTGTTTTTT	CASSSRTTGWVAGELFF